This TCR beta chain was identified during a study of cytomegalovirus exposure and HLA in healthy donors. On the study more broadly: Most donors, less than 85% of approximately 400 genotyped, fell in the Caucasian-associated ancestry cluster.

In the PCR, 60 Vbeta and 13 Jbeta primers were used. Sequencing was performed with immunoSEQ multiplex PCR; in TCRdb, only in-frame clones are kept and a portion is missing. The repertoire has around 60,000 clones, about four fifths of them found once; the top ten carry 51%. Each donor's status was that of a healthy bone marrow donor. The CDR3 sequence is 14 residues long. CDR1 and CDR2 (germline): SSHAT, FNYEAQ (reference sequence). Trimming at V came to 2 bases and at J to 2 bases, leaving 2 bases not matched to a gene. The rearrangement links TRBV7-7 to TRBJ2-5; 7 nucleotides match TRBD1. This clonotype originated in a man aged 45-60 years in good health and CMV-seropositive. The sample was PBMCs. CDR3 DNA sequence: TGTGCCAGCAGCTTAAGACAGGGTCAAGAGACCCAGTACTTC. This translates into CASSLRQGQETQYF.